These 28 T cell receptor beta chains originate from one sample sequenced in a study of cytomegalovirus exposure and HLA in healthy donors. In the PCR, 60 Vbeta and 13 Jbeta primers were used. TCRdb's table, derived via immunoSEQ multiplex PCR, lists solely in-frame clones and lacks some. The sample lists approximately 90,000 clones, around 77% occurring once. The sample was PBMCs. These TCRs come from a man aged 40-49 years in good health and CMV-seronegative.

V and J are TRBV29-1 and TRBJ2-1; 7 nucleotides align to TRBD1. V was clipped by 5 bases and J by 5 bases; unmatched bases: 6. The CDR3 contains 13 residues. Germline V gives CDR1 SQVTM, CDR2 ANQGSEA. The CDR3 region has the DNA TGCAGCGTTAAAGGGACAGATCACAATGAGCAGTTCTTC. This sequence encodes CSVKGTDHNEQFF.

DNA for the CDR3: TGTGCCAGCAGCTTCTCCGGCAGGCCTTTCGATGAGCAGTTCTTC. This codes for CASSFSGRPFDEQFF. The chain carries TRBV5-5 and TRBJ2-1; D unclear. This CDR3 contains 15 residues. The germline V and J ends were trimmed by 2 bases and 8 bases, with 17 bases remaining between them. Germline CDR1 is SGHKS and CDR2 is YYEKEE (reference sequence).

This chain joins TRBV14 and TRBJ2-7; 14 nucleotides agree with TRBD2. This CDR3 contains 15 residues. J gave up 6 bases and V 6 bases, and 7 bases lay outside the gene matches. Germline V lookup: CDR1 SGHDN, CDR2 FVKESK. CDR3 sequence (DNA): TGTGCCAGCAGTCCTGGGACTAGCGGGAGTTCCGAGCAGTACTTC. It translates to CASSPGTSGSSEQYF.

This clone has just one count. This sequence joins TRBV13 and TRBJ2-5, with TRBD2 matching 7 bases. The CDR3 length is 13 residues. CDR1 PRHDT and CDR2 FYEKMQ come from the germline V gene (reference sequence). The V and J ends lost 3 bases and 2 bases, in that order; junction bases with no gene match: 0. CDR3 nucleotides: TGTGCCAGCAGCTTGGGACTACAAGAGACCCAGTACTTC. Amino acid sequence: CASSLGLQETQYF.

The J gene is TRBJ2-3, the V gene TRBV11-3; 7 bases fit TRBD1. This CDR3 is built from 14 residues. Trimming took 5 bases from V and 6 from J; bases not matched to a gene: 8. Germline loops: CDR1 SGHNT, CDR2 YENEEA. Written as DNA, the CDR3 is TGTGCCAGCAGCCCCGGACAGGTGCCGGATACGCAGTATTTT. It codes for CASSPGQVPDTQYF. The whole variable domain, filled in from reference TRBV11-3 and TRBJ2-3, reads EAGVVQSPRYKIIEKKQPVAFWCNPISGHNTLYWYLQNLGQGPELLIRYENEEAVDDSQLPKDRFSAERLKGVDSTLKIQPAELGDSAVYLCASSPGQVPDTQYFGPGTRLTVL.

This sequence joins TRBV11-2 and TRBJ2-2; 8 positions match TRBD1. V was pared by 4 bases and J by 3 bases, with 4 bases of the junction left unmatched. The CDR3 is 15 residues long. Germline CDR1 SGHAT, CDR2 FQNNGV. CDR3 residues: CASSSDRVHTGELFF. The CDR3 DNA is TGTGCCAGCAGCTCGGACAGGGTTCACACCGGGGAGCTGTTTTTT.

The chain is built from TRBV19 and TRBJ2-1; 8 bases align to TRBD1. CDR1 LNHDA and CDR2 SQIVND come from the germline V gene (reference sequence). The CDR3 loop spans 16 amino acids. The ends lost 3 bases at V and 6 bases at J; junction bases unmatched: 10. CDR3 DNA sequence: TGTGCCAGTAGTATCGACAGGGGCCAAAAGAGCAATGAGCAGTTCTTC. It specifies CASSIDRGQKSNEQFF.

This rearrangement joins TRBV19 to TRBJ1-2, with 9 bases that match TRBD1. This CDR3 region has 14 residues. The V segment lost 4 bases and the J segment 3 bases; nucleotides outside the gene matches: 3. CDR1 is LNHDA, CDR2 SQIVND, per germline (reference sequence). The CDR3 coding sequence is TGTGCCAGTAGTAGGGACAGGGATGACTATGGCTACACCTTC. Translation: CASSRDRDDYGYTF. The complete variable domain, with remaining parts taken from reference TRBV19 and TRBJ1-2, reads DGGITQSPKYLFRKEGQNVTLSCEQNLNHDAMYWYRQDPGQGLRLIYYSQIVNDFQKGDIAEGYSVSREKKESFPLTVTSAQKNPTAFYLCASSRDRDDYGYTFGSGTRLTVV.

This rearrangement joins TRBV15 to TRBJ2-7; weak D call: TRBD1 (6 bases). CDR1 and CDR2 (germline): LNHNV, YYDKDF (reference sequence). V lost 0 bases, J lost 2 bases, and 14 bases lay in between. The CDR3 sequence is 16 residues long. DNA of the CDR3: TGTGCCACCAGCAGAGATCGCGTGGGGGCGGCCTACGAGCAGTACTTC. It yields the protein CATSRDRVGAAYEQYF.

Comments on this clone: The sample contains more than one DNA sequence encoding this CDR3. V usage is TRBV6-5 and J usage is TRBJ1-2; TRBD1 matches 10 bases. The V and J ends lost 2 bases and 1 base, in that order; junction bases with no gene match: 1. CDR3 length equals 15 residues. Germline V lookup: CDR1 MNHEY, CDR2 SVGAGI. The CDR3, as DNA: TGTGCCAGCAGTTACCGGGACAGGGGTAACTATGGCTACACCTTC. This translates into CASSYRDRGNYGYTF.

The chain has TRBV5-5 and TRBJ1-5; D is undetermined. Germline V gene lookup returns CDR1 SGHKS and CDR2 YYEKEE (reference sequence). Trimming took off 3 bases at V and 6 bases at J, with 13 bases between the two ends. The CDR3 has 14 amino acids. CDR3 DNA: TGTGCCAGCAGCTCGATTAAAAGCGGTCAGCCCCAGCATTTT. Protein sequence: CASSSIKSGQPQHF.

CDR3 DNA sequence: TGTGCCAGTAGCCCAACTCCGGGACAGGGGTTAACCGGGGAGCTGTTTTTT. As protein: CASSPTPGQGLTGELFF. The chain carries TRBV19 and TRBJ2-2; TRBD1 matches 10 bases. Germline V CDR1 and CDR2: LNHDA, SQIVND (reference sequence). The CDR3 is 17 amino acids. Trimming cost V 6 bases and J 5 bases; bases outside gene matches: 12.

This clone has only one observation. The J gene is TRBJ2-1, the V gene TRBV10-1; 8 nucleotides align to TRBD2. This CDR3 comprises 17 residues. V lost 1 base, J lost 6 bases, and 11 bases stayed unmatched. Germline-derived CDR1 and CDR2 are WNHNN and SYGVQD (reference sequence). The DNA of the CDR3 is TGCGCCAGCAGTGAGTTAATAGCGGGACGAAAACTCAATGAGCAGTTCTTC. Its protein is CASSELIAGRKLNEQFF.

This chain connects TRBV2 to TRBJ2-7; D may be TRBD1 (5 bases). Trimming took 6 bases from V and 2 from J, leaving 17 bases between them. Germline lookup yields CDR1 SNHLY and CDR2 FYNNEI. The CDR3 is 15 amino acids. The CDR3 loop reads CASRLWTPSTYEQYF. Written as DNA, the CDR3 is TGTGCCAGCAGACTCTGGACACCTAGTACCTACGAGCAGTACTTC.

The chain uses TRBV6-1 and TRBJ2-7; D gene ambiguous. CDR1 and CDR2 (germline): MNHNS, SASEGT. Trimming left V 6 bases short and J 2 bases short, with 14 bases between. The CDR3 extends over 14 amino acids. The CDR3 DNA reads TGTGCCAGCAGGGAGTTGATAGGTACCTACGAGCAGTACTTC. Amino acid sequence: CASRELIGTYEQYF.

The V gene is TRBV5-1, the J gene TRBJ1-2; D possibly corresponds to TRBD1 (5 bases). This CDR3 has 13 amino acids. CDR1 and CDR2 from the germline V gene are SGHRS and YFSETQ. V was clipped by 3 bases and J by 4 bases, with 10 bases between them. CDR3 amino acids: CASSSLQGYGYTF. For the CDR3, the DNA is TGCGCCAGCAGCTCGCTCCAGGGCTATGGCTACACCTTC.

This chain uses TRBV10-3 with TRBJ1-1, with D possibly being TRBD1 (5 bases). Germline V gives CDR1 ENHRY, CDR2 SYGVKD. This CDR3 contains 15 residues. V lost 1 base to trimming and J lost 4 bases, with 13 bases between them. This CDR3 reads CAISELEGRVTEAFF. The DNA of the CDR3 is TGTGCCATCAGTGAGTTAGAGGGGAGGGTCACTGAAGCTTTCTTT.

The genes are TRBV5-1 and TRBJ2-7, with a weak D call TRBD1 (5 bases). V lost 2 bases and J 0 bases, leaving 12 bases between the germline ends. This CDR3 contains 15 residues. The germline V gene encodes CDR1 SGHRS and CDR2 YFSETQ. CDR3 sequence: CASSLTGESSYEQYF. CDR3 sequence (DNA): TGCGCCAGCAGCTTAACAGGCGAAAGCTCCTACGAGCAGTACTTC. Supplemented by reference TRBV5-1 and TRBJ2-7, the full variable domain reads KAGVTQTPRYLIKTRGQQVTLSCSPISGHRSVSWYQQTPGQGLQFLFEYFSETQRNKGNFPGRFSGRQFSNSRSEMNVSTLELGDSALYLCASSLTGESSYEQYFGPGTRLTVT.

This clone was seen more than once but under ten times. The chain recombines TRBV19 with TRBJ2-3; 12 positions match TRBD2. The CDR3 totals 17 residues. Germline V lookup: CDR1 LNHDA, CDR2 SQIVND (reference sequence). V shed 2 bases, J shed 6 bases, and the junction held 9 bases outside the gene matches. This CDR3 reads CASSIRTSGTSPDTQYF. The DNA of the CDR3 is TGTGCCAGTAGTATAAGGACTAGCGGGACCTCCCCGGATACGCAGTATTTT.

The chain has TRBV19 and TRBJ1-1; tentative D call: TRBD1 (6 bases). From germline, CDR1 is LNHDA and CDR2 SQIVND (reference sequence). V was cut by 1 base and J by 1 base, with 7 bases left in between. This CDR3 is 14 amino acids long. In DNA, the CDR3 is TGTGCCAGTAGTATAGCGACAGGGAACACTGAAGCTTTCTTT. It encodes CASSIATGNTEAFF. The whole variable domain, filled in from reference TRBV19 and TRBJ1-1, reads DGGITQSPKYLFRKEGQNVTLSCEQNLNHDAMYWYRQDPGQGLRLIYYSQIVNDFQKGDIAEGYSVSREKKESFPLTVTSAQKNPTAFYLCASSIATGNTEAFFGQGTRLTVV.

The chain recombines TRBV30 with TRBJ1-2, with 8 nucleotides matching TRBD1. Germline V gives CDR1 GTSNPN, CDR2 SVGIG (reference sequence). Losses at the gene ends were 3 bases for V and 0 bases for J; bases not matched to a gene: 3. The CDR3 spans 14 residues. The DNA of the CDR3 is TGTGCCTGGAGGCGACAGGGGTCTAACTATGGCTACACCTTC. Amino acid sequence: CAWRRQGSNYGYTF. Full variable domain (missing parts from reference TRBV30 and TRBJ1-2): SQTIHQWPATLVQPVGSPLSLECTVEGTSNPNLYWYRQAAGRGLQLLFYSVGIGQISSEVPQNLSASRPQDRQFILSSKKLLLSDSGFYLCAWRRQGSNYGYTFGSGTRLTVV.

This chain joins TRBV29-1 and TRBJ2-3; D unclear. Germline V gene lookup returns CDR1 SQVTM and CDR2 ANQGSEA. V dropped 4 bases and J dropped 3 bases, with 11 bases sitting between them. This CDR3 region has 13 residues. CDR3 coding DNA: TGCAGCGTTGTCGGTACAGCTACAGATACGCAGTATTTT. Its protein product is CSVVGTATDTQYF.

The rearrangement uses TRBV5-1 and TRBJ2-3, with 8 bases aligning to TRBD2. The germline gives CDR1 SGHRS, CDR2 YFSETQ. The ends lost 0 bases at V and 6 bases at J; junction bases unmatched: 9. There are 16 residues in the CDR3. In nucleotides, the CDR3 is TGCGCCAGCAGCTTGGGTTTGGCGGGAGGAGACGATACGCAGTATTTT. This sequence encodes CASSLGLAGGDDTQYF.

The rearrangement uses TRBV2 and TRBJ2-6; the D gene is possibly TRBD2 (7 bases). V dropped 2 bases and J dropped 4 bases, with 12 bases sitting between them. The CDR3 contains 16 residues. Germline CDR1 is SNHLY and CDR2 is FYNNEI. CDR3 amino acids: CASSESRGRGANVLTF. The CDR3 coding sequence is TGTGCCAGCAGTGAATCGCGGGGGCGGGGGGCCAACGTCCTGACTTTC.

CDR3 in amino acids: CASSPGTGDNQPQHF. In DNA form, the CDR3 reads TGTGCCAGCAGCCCCGGGACAGGGGACAATCAGCCCCAGCATTTT. The V and J genes are TRBV25-1 and TRBJ1-5; 10 bases line up with TRBD1. The V gene's germline CDR1 is MGHDK and CDR2 SYGVNS. This CDR3 comprises 15 residues. The J segment lost 3 bases and the V segment lost 6 bases, leaving 5 bases of the junction unmatched.

The genes are TRBV19 and TRBJ2-1; 10 nucleotides match TRBD1. The CDR3 contains 16 residues. Germline CDR1 reads LNHDA; CDR2 reads SQIVND (reference sequence). The J segment lost 5 bases and the V segment lost 4 bases, leaving 8 bases of the junction unmatched. In DNA, the CDR3 is TGTGCCAGTAGTAAGGGACAGGGGCTCCCCAACAATGAGCAGTTCTTC. It is translated as CASSKGQGLPNNEQFF.

V gene TRBV28 combines with J gene TRBJ2-5; 9 bases are shared with TRBD2. V trimming: 4 bases; J trimming: 5 bases; junction bases outside the gene matches: 14. Germline values: CDR1 MDHEN, CDR2 SYDVKM. The CDR3 length is 17 residues. DNA of the CDR3: TGTGCCAGCAGTTCATATAGGCTAGCGGGACAATGGGAGACCCAGTACTTC. This codes for CASSSYRLAGQWETQYF.

The gene calls are TRBV2 and TRBJ2-2; the match to TRBD1 covers 8 bases. The ends lost 7 bases at V and 5 bases at J; junction bases unmatched: 6. From germline, CDR1 is SNHLY and CDR2 FYNNEI. CDR3 length equals 14 residues. For the CDR3, the DNA is TGTGCCAGCAACGGACAGGGAAGAACCGGGGAGCTGTTTTTT. This sequence encodes CASNGQGRTGELFF.